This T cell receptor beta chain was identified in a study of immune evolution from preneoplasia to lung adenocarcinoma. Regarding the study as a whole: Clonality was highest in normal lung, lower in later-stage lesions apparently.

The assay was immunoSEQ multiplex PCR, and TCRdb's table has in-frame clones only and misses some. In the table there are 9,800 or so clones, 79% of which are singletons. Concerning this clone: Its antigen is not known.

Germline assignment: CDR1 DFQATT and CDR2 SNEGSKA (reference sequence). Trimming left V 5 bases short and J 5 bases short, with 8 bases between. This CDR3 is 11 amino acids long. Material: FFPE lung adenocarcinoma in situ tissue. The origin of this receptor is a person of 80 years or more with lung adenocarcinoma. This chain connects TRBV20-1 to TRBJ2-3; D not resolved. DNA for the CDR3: TGCAGTGCTTCTGTTGGAGATACGCAGTATTTT. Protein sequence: CSASVGDTQYF.